The 24 T cell receptor beta chains presented below share a single source sample, sequenced in a study of CD8 T cells in Susac syndrome. RNA in amounts of roughly 0.45 to 1 ug was reverse transcribed with random hexamers. One entry per CDR3 protein, called by TCRdb with MiXCR from the immunoSEQ multiplex PCR reads. This sample has 95,000 or so distinct CDR3 sequences; roughly 93% occur once, and the top ten carry around 0.32%. Sequencing was carried out using CD8+ T cells from PBMCs. All receptors come from a human donor in good health.

This clonotype was detected only once. The V and J genes are TRBV18 and TRBJ2-1, with TRBD2 matching 12 bases. The V gene end was trimmed by 3 bases and the J gene end by 1 base; junction bases not matched to a gene: 7. The CDR3 spans 18 residues. Germline V gene sequence: CDR1 KGHSH, CDR2 LQKENI. The CDR3, as DNA: TGTGCCAGCTCACCGCAACTAGCGGGGGGCTTATCCTACAATGAGCAGTTCTTC. It codes for CASSPQLAGGLSYNEQFF.

The chain is built from TRBV29-1 and TRBJ2-2; D gene ambiguous. This CDR3 is built from 13 residues. V was clipped by 7 bases and J by 1 base, with 10 bases between them. The V gene's germline CDR1 is SQVTM and CDR2 ANQGSEA. The CDR3 protein is CSGEQLNTGELFF. CDR3 coding DNA: TGCAGCGGGGAACAGCTGAACACCGGGGAGCTGTTTTTT.

This chain links TRBV2 with TRBJ2-7; D gene unclear. With 1 base removed from V and 1 base from J, the gap between germline ends came to 11 bases. The germline V gene encodes CDR1 SNHLY and CDR2 FYNNEI. The CDR3 consists of 15 residues. CDR3 sequence: CASSEGQSPSYEQYF. CDR3 DNA: TGTGCCAGCAGTGAAGGGCAGAGCCCGTCCTACGAGCAGTACTTC.

The chain links TRBV7-2 to TRBJ2-5, with D possibly TRBD1 on 5 matching bases. In germline, CDR1 is SGHTA, CDR2 FQGNSA. The CDR3 is made up of 12 amino acids. V shed 1 base and J shed 7 bases, with 7 bases lying between them. The CDR3 protein is CASSLGGGTQYF. The CDR3 DNA follows: TGTGCCAGCAGCTTAGGGGGCGGGACCCAGTACTTC.

This chain uses TRBV13 with TRBJ2-7; D may match TRBD1 or TRBD2 (5 bases each). This CDR3 contains 14 residues. CDR1 is PRHDT and CDR2 is FYEKMQ in the germline V gene (reference sequence). V lost 5 bases and J 7 bases, leaving 18 bases between the germline ends. The chain's CDR3 is CASSARDGFWEQYF. The CDR3 DNA reads as TGTGCCAGCAGCGCCCGGGACGGGTTCTGGGAGCAGTACTTC.

The chain uses TRBV18 and TRBJ1-1; the D gene is possibly TRBD1 (6 bases). V lost 3 bases, J lost 3 bases, and 14 bases lay in between. The germline V gene encodes CDR1 KGHSH and CDR2 LQKENI. The CDR3 loop spans 15 amino acids. CDR3 region: CASSPSGGLDTEAFF. The CDR3 nucleotides are TGTGCCAGCTCACCTTCCGGGGGGCTGGACACTGAAGCTTTCTTT.

The chain couples TRBV5-8 to TRBJ2-5, with unresolved D. The V end was cut by 6 bases, the J end by 2 bases, with 11 bases between. The CDR3 contains 13 residues. Per the germline V gene, CDR1 is SGHTS and CDR2 is YDEGEE. CDR3 residues: CASNRPPQETQYF. CDR3 DNA: TGTGCCAGCAACCGTCCGCCTCAAGAGACCCAGTACTTC.

The CDR3 DNA sequence: TGTGCCAGCCGGCAGGGTAGGATGAGCGATTCACCCCTCCACTTT. It specifies CASRQGRMSDSPLHF. The chain carries TRBV2 and TRBJ1-6; possibly TRBD1 for D (5 bases). CDR3 length: 15 residues. V lost 8 bases and J 8 bases, leaving 19 bases between the germline ends. Germline CDR1 is SNHLY and CDR2 is FYNNEI.

The table lists this clonotype with a count of one. The genes are TRBV12-3 or TRBV12-4 and TRBJ2-1, with 7 bases matching TRBD1. The ends lost 2 bases at V and 3 bases at J; junction bases unmatched: 7. The CDR3 extends over 16 amino acids. CDR3 residues: CASSLIGTASYNEQFF. Written as DNA, the CDR3 is TGTGCCAGCAGTTTAATTGGGACAGCGAGCTACAATGAGCAGTTCTTC.

This clonotype was detected only a few times. This chain links TRBV4-1 with TRBJ2-7, with D perhaps being TRBD1 or TRBD2 (5 bases each). Germline V gene lookup returns CDR1 MGHRA and CDR2 YSYEKL. The CDR3 spans 15 residues. Trimming pared 1 base from V and 3 bases from J, leaving 13 bases between. CDR3 sequence reads: CASSQVQGTFYEQYF. Here the CDR3 DNA reads TGCGCCAGCAGCCAAGTTCAAGGGACCTTCTACGAGCAGTACTTC.

The V and J genes are TRBV5-6 and TRBJ2-5; D is tentatively TRBD1 or TRBD2 (5 bases each). V shed 1 base and J shed 5 bases, with 15 bases lying between them. Per the germline V gene, CDR1 is SGHDT and CDR2 is YYEEEE. The CDR3 runs to 15 residues. The CDR3, as DNA: TGTGCCAGCAGCTTGTATCTGTCCAGGGACGAGACCCAGTACTTC. Encoded protein: CASSLYLSRDETQYF.

V and J are TRBV6-5 and TRBJ1-4, with 7 nucleotides matching TRBD1. CDR3 length: 16 amino acids. With 2 bases clipped from V and 6 bases from J, the junction kept 9 bases outside the gene matches. From germline, CDR1 is MNHEY and CDR2 SVGAGI. For the CDR3, the DNA is TGTGCCAGCAGTTACCCGACAGGGAGAGGTTATGAAAAACTGTTTTTT. Translated: CASSYPTGRGYEKLFF.

The rearrangement joins TRBV30 to TRBJ1-4; no firm D call. From germline, CDR1 is GTSNPN and CDR2 SVGIG (reference sequence). This CDR3 contains 12 residues. V dropped 2 bases and J dropped 7 bases, with 8 bases sitting between them. CDR3: CAWSHTIEKLFF. DNA of the CDR3: TGTGCCTGGAGTCATACGATTGAAAAACTGTTTTTT.

The chain combines TRBV13 with TRBJ1-3; unclear D gene. Germline V gene data show CDR1 as PRHDT and CDR2 as FYEKMQ (reference sequence). The CDR3 has 15 residues. Trimming stripped 11 bases from V and 0 bases from J, with 17 bases between. Here the CDR3 DNA reads TGTGCCTGTGGTTGGGGAGCCCTCTCTGGAAACACCATATATTTT. Protein product: CACGWGALSGNTIYF.

The chain is built from TRBV12-3 or TRBV12-4 and TRBJ2-3, with TRBD1 matching over 7 bases. The V gene end was trimmed by 7 bases and the J gene end by 6 bases; junction bases not matched to a gene: 4. The CDR3 sequence is 12 residues long. CDR3 nucleotide sequence: TGTGCCAGCACTTTGACAGGGGATACGCAGTATTTT. This encodes CASTLTGDTQYF.

The chain links TRBV5-1 to TRBJ2-7, with D possibly TRBD1 on 6 matching bases. Trimming removed 4 bases from V and 3 bases from J, with 11 bases in between. Germline V lookup: CDR1 SGHRS, CDR2 YFSETQ. The CDR3 sequence is 13 residues long. The CDR3 loop is CASSLTGLYEQYF. In DNA, the CDR3 is TGCGCCAGCAGCCTGACAGGACTCTACGAGCAGTACTTC.

V is TRBV29-1 and J is TRBJ2-3; D remains unclear. This CDR3 has 15 amino acids. V lost 7 bases to trimming and J lost 4 bases, with 21 bases between them. The germline gives CDR1 SQVTM, CDR2 ANQGSEA. The CDR3 bases are TGCAGCGCCTTAACGTTGGCAGTCACCCCAGATACGCAGTATTTT. Its protein is CSALTLAVTPDTQYF.

The chain couples TRBV5-1 to TRBJ1-1; D possibly corresponds to TRBD1 (5 bases). The CDR3 has 14 residues. Trimming took off 6 bases at V and 1 base at J, with 13 bases between the two ends. The germline V gene encodes CDR1 SGHRS and CDR2 YFSETQ. This chain's CDR3 is CASTPGTGNTEAFF. The DNA for the CDR3 is TGCGCCAGCACCCCCGGGACTGGGAACACTGAAGCTTTCTTT.

This clonotype has a single count. This chain uses TRBV5-6 with TRBJ2-7; perhaps TRBD2 as D (6 bases). The CDR3 covers 15 residues. The germline V gene encodes CDR1 SGHDT and CDR2 YYEEEE. V was pared by 0 bases and J by 6 bases, with 16 bases between. The CDR3 bases are TGTGCCAGCAGCTTGGGGGTTGGTAGCGGCGTCGAGCAGTACTTC. Its translation is CASSLGVGSGVEQYF.

This clonotype was seen a single time. The chain employs TRBV19 and TRBJ2-2; D call uncertain. CDR3 length: 14 residues. Deletions cut 4 bases from V and 6 bases from J, with 12 bases between. CDR1 is LNHDA and CDR2 is SQIVND in the germline V gene (reference sequence). This chain's CDR3 is CASSTGGSPGELFF. CDR3 coding DNA: TGTGCCAGTAGTACAGGTGGCTCCCCCGGGGAGCTGTTTTTT.

The chain links TRBV12-3 or TRBV12-4 to TRBJ2-7, with D unresolved. Trimming shortened V by 3 bases and J by 6 bases, and 12 bases separated the two germline ends. The CDR3 is 13 residues long. The CDR3 is CASSFTRLLEQYF. DNA for the CDR3: TGTGCCAGCAGTTTCACTCGCCTCCTCGAGCAGTACTTC.

In this sample, this clonotype turned up once. The chain joins TRBV7-3 to TRBJ1-2; D is possibly TRBD1 (6 bases). The CDR3 contains 15 residues. Trimming took off 1 base at V and 2 bases at J, with 11 bases between the two ends. Germline CDR1 and CDR2: SGHTA and FQGTGA. For the CDR3, the DNA is TGTGCCAGCAGCTTAAAGGGGGGGAGGAACTATGGCTACACCTTC. Encoded protein: CASSLKGGRNYGYTF.

The sample holds one count of this clonotype. The V call is TRBV6-6, the J call TRBJ2-2; no reliable D call. The germline V gene has CDR1 MNHNY and CDR2 SVGAGI (reference sequence). The CDR3 consists of 12 residues. V was shortened by 6 bases and J by 8 bases, with 10 bases between the two germline ends. This chain's CDR3 is CASRRTAGELFF. In DNA form, the CDR3 reads TGTGCCAGCAGACGCACGGCTGGGGAGCTGTTTTTT.

The chain joins TRBV13 to TRBJ1-6; no clear D gene. There are 14 residues in the CDR3. Germline loops: CDR1 PRHDT, CDR2 FYEKMQ (reference sequence). V was trimmed by 0 bases and J by 11 bases, leaving 11 bases between them. The CDR3 protein is CASSLGPSSTPLHF. The CDR3 DNA reads as TGTGCCAGCAGCTTAGGACCATCGTCGACACCCCTCCACTTT.